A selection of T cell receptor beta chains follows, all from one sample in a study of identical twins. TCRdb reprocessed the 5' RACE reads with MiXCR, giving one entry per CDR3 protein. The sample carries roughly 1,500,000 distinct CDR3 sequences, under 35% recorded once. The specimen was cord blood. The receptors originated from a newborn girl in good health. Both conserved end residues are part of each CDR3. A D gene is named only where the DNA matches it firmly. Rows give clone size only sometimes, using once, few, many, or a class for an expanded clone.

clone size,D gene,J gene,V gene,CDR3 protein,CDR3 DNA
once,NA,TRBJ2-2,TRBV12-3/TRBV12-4,CTSSPAGELFF,TGTACCAGCAGTCCCGCCGGGGAGCTGTTTTTT
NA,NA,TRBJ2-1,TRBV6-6,CASSMRAGEQFF,TGTGCCAGCAGCATGAGGGCCGGTGAGCAGTTCTTC
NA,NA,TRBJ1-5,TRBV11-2,CASSPLGRERGQPQHF,TGTGCCAGCAGCCCACTGGGCAGGGAGCGAGGTCAGCCCCAGCATTTT
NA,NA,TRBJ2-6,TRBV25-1,CASSSLANPSGANVLTF,TGTGCCAGCAGTTCCCTAGCGAACCCCTCTGGGGCCAATGTCCTGACTTTC
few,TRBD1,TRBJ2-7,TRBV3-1,CASSPRPGTGTTYEQYF,TGTGCCAGTAGCCCACGCCCAGGGACAGGGACCACCTACGAGCAGTACTTC
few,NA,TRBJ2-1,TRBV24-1,CATSDLWTHEQFF,TGTGCCACCAGTGATTTGTGGACGCATGAGCAGTTCTTC
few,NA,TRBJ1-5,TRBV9,CASSVRAGARGQPQHF,TGTGCCAGCAGCGTAAGGGCTGGCGCTAGAGGTCAGCCCCAGCATTTT
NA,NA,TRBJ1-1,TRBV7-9,CAGTDSLATEAFF,TGTGCCGGAACTGACTCCCTAGCCACTGAAGCTTTCTTT
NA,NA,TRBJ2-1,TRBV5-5,CASSFWGPSSYNEQFF,TGTGCCAGCAGCTTCTGGGGACCGAGCTCCTACAATGAGCAGTTCTTC
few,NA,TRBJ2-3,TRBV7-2,CASRLAYLTDTQYF,TGTGCCAGCAGGTTAGCGTACCTCACAGATACGCAGTATTTT
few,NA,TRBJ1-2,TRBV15,CATSREKGHNYGYTF,TGTGCCACCAGCAGAGAAAAAGGACATAACTATGGCTACACCTTC
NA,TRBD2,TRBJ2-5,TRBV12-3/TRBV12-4,CASSFQSSGRPLWTQYF,TGTGCCAGCAGTTTTCAGTCTAGCGGAAGACCATTGTGGACCCAGTACTTC
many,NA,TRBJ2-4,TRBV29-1,CSVKTLAKNIQYF,TGCAGCGTCAAGACCCTAGCCAAAAACATTCAGTACTTC
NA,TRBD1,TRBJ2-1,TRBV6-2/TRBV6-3,CASGPGTGDEQFF,TGTGCCAGCGGACCTGGGACAGGGGATGAGCAGTTCTTC
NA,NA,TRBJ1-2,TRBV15,CATSRDREVYGYTF,TGTGCCACCAGCAGAGATCGCGAGGTCTATGGCTACACCTTC
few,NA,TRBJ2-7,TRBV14,CASSHAYSYGGRRVEQYF,TGTGCCAGCAGCCACGCATATTCCTACGGGGGGCGCAGAGTTGAGCAGTACTTC
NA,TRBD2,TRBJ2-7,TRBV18,CASSQSRLAVSSYNEQYF,TGTGCCAGCTCACAATCCCGACTAGCGGTGAGCTCCTACAATGAGCAGTACTTC
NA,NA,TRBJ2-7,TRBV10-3,CAIMDGTYEQYF,TGTGCCATCATGGATGGGACCTACGAGCAGTACTTC
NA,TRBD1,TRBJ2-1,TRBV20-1,CSAWDRDHNEQFF,TGCAGTGCCTGGGACAGGGACCACAATGAGCAGTTCTTC
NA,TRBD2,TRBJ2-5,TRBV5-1,CASSLTSGGGSEQYF,TGCGCCAGCAGCTTGACTAGCGGGGGAGGGAGTGAGCAGTACTTC
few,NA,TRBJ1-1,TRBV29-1,CSVEDTGGSSTEAFF,TGCAGCGTTGAAGATACGGGTGGATCGAGCACTGAAGCTTTCTTT
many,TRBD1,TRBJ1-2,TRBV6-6,CASSPIPGQGEYYTF,TGTGCCAGCAGCCCTATCCCGGGACAGGGGGAGTACTACACCTTC
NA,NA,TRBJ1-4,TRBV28,CASSSHGTAFNEKLFF,TGTGCCAGCAGTTCCCACGGAACCGCCTTTAATGAAAAACTGTTTTTT
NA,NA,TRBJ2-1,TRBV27,CASSPPISSAYSYNEQFF,TGTGCCAGCAGTCCACCCATATCCAGCGCGTACTCCTACAATGAGCAGTTCTTC
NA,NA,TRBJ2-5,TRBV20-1,CSRSRLVGETQYF,TGCAGCAGAAGTCGGCTAGTAGGCGAGACCCAGTACTTC
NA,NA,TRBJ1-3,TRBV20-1,CSAASGNTIYF,TGCAGTGCGGCCTCTGGAAACACCATATATTTT
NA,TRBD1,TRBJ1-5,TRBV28,CASSPRTGNQPRHF,TGTGCCAGCAGCCCACGGACAGGGAATCAGCCCCGGCATTTT
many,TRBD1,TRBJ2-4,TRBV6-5,CASSSRGQGEMIKNIQYF,TGTGCCAGCAGTTCCCGAGGACAGGGGGAAATGATCAAAAACATTCAGTACTTC
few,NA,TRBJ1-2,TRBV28,CASSLPGASSYGYTF,TGTGCCAGCAGTTTACCCGGGGCTAGTAGCTATGGCTACACCTTC
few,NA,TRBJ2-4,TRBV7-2,CASSQHPKGIQYF,TGTGCCAGCAGCCAACATCCAAAAGGCATTCAGTACTTC
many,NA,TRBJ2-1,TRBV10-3,CAISETIGQLYNEQFF,TGTGCCATCAGTGAGACCATCGGACAGTTATACAATGAGCAGTTCTTC
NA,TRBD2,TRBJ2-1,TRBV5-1,CASSLALWGTSGSYNEQFF,TGCGCCAGCAGCTTGGCTCTCTGGGGGACTAGCGGGTCCTACAATGAGCAGTTCTTC
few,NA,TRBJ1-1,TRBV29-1,CSVAREDTEAFF,TGCAGCGTTGCCCGGGAGGACACTGAAGCTTTCTTT
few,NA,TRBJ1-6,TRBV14,CASSQIRQSSYNSPLHF,TGTGCCAGCAGCCAAATAAGACAGAGCTCCTATAATTCACCCCTCCACTTT
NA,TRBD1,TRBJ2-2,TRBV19,CASSMDRGSTGELFF,TGTGCCAGTAGTATGGACAGGGGTAGCACCGGGGAGCTGTTTTTT
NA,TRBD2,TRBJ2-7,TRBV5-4,CASSSRTSAYEQYF,TGTGCCAGCAGCTCAAGGACTAGTGCCTACGAGCAGTACTTC
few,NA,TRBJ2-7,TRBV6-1,CASGGNYNEQYF,TGTGCCAGCGGGGGGAACTACAATGAGCAGTACTTC
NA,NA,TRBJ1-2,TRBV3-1,CASSQWGGDNYGYTF,TGTGCCAGCAGCCAATGGGGAGGGGACAACTATGGCTACACCTTC
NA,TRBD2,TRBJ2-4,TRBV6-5,CASASGRGTKNIQYF,TGTGCCAGCGCAAGCGGGAGGGGAACCAAAAACATTCAGTACTTC
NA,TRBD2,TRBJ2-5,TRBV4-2,CTSSPELTLAGRETQYF,TGTACCAGCAGCCCAGAACTCACCTTAGCGGGGCGGGAGACCCAGTACTTC
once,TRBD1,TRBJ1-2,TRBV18,CASSPGQEDGYTF,TGTGCCAGCTCGCCGGGACAGGAAGATGGCTACACCTTC
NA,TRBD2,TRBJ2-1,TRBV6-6,CASYPSGSSYEQFF,TGTGCCAGCTATCCTAGCGGGAGTAGCTATGAGCAGTTCTTC
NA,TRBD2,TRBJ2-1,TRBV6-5,CASSYSKTSGMGNEQFF,TGTGCCAGCAGTTACTCGAAAACTAGCGGGATGGGAAATGAGCAGTTCTTC
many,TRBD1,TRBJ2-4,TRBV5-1,CASSGDSRRIQYF,TGCGCCAGCAGCGGGGACAGCCGTCGCATTCAGTACTTC
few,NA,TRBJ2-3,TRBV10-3,CAIIDTQYF,TGTGCCATCATAGATACGCAGTATTTT
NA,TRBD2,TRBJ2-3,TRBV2,CALRGGGTDTQYF,TGTGCCCTGCGGGGGGGCGGCACAGATACGCAGTATTTT
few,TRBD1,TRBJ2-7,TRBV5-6,CASSTTRQGALYEQYF,TGTGCCAGCAGCACAACTCGACAGGGTGCCCTGTACGAGCAGTACTTC
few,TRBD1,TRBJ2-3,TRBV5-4,CASSLQGVGTDTQYF,TGTGCCAGCAGCTTACAGGGGGTAGGGACAGATACGCAGTATTTT
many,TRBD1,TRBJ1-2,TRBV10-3,CASQGNYGYTF,TGTGCCTCACAGGGGAACTATGGCTACACCTTC
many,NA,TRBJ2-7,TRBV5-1,CASRMAEFYEQYF,TGCGCCAGCAGAATGGCCGAGTTCTACGAGCAGTACTTC
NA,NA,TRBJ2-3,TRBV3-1,CASSQEAPSISDTQYF,TGTGCCAGCAGCCAAGAAGCCCCTAGTATCTCGGATACGCAGTATTTT